Sequencing of this TCR beta chain was carried out in a study of blood T cell repertoires in COVID-19. Study-level background: Some COVID-19 samples were acute and others convalescent; all came from the United States, Italy and Spain. In each case, the material was cDNA or gDNA derived from T cells, B-cell-depleted T cells, or PBMCs.

Per the germline V gene, CDR1 is SQVTM and CDR2 is ANQGSEA. The CDR3 has 16 amino acids. V was shortened by 5 bases and J by 2 bases, with 16 bases between the two germline ends. Original processing notes: Amplifying reference gene primers gave estimates of nucleated cell counts. This table comes from immunoSEQ multiplex PCR, and its TCRdb copy is limited to in-frame clones, with some not included. For V, J and clone size, that table is used; D and trimming come from the DNA. This sample has 85,000 to 110,000 clones; around nine tenths occur once, and the top ten carry less than 4.5%. The rearrangement joins TRBV29-1 to TRBJ2-6; D possibly corresponds to TRBD1 (6 bases). The sequenced material came from peripheral blood. This sequence originates from a human donor in a cohort sampled during active COVID-19. The CDR3 protein is CSVQGLTGTGANVLTF. DNA for the CDR3: TGCAGCGTTCAAGGTCTTACAGGGACTGGGGCCAACGTCCTGACTTTC.